This record covers a single TCR beta chain. This entry belongs to a study of blood T cell repertoires in COVID-19. Per the original methods: Estimation of nucleated cell counts relied on the amplification of reference gene primers. The table came from immunoSEQ multiplex PCR; TCRdb's copy has only in-frame clones and leaves some out. For V, J and clone size, that table is used; D and trimming come from the DNA. The sample carries 250,000 or so clones, approximately 85% recorded once. The sequenced sample consisted of peripheral blood. This clonotype originated in a woman under 40 with acute or convalescent COVID-19.

The CDR3 nucleotides read TGTGCCATCAGGCATGGGGACAGGGGGAGGGAGACCCAGTACTTC. Protein: CAIRHGDRGRETQYF. V gene TRBV10-3 combines with J gene TRBJ2-5, with 11 bases aligning to TRBD1. Trimming at V came to 6 bases and at J to 5 bases, leaving 8 bases not matched to a gene. CDR3 size: 15 residues. The V gene's germline CDR1 is ENHRY and CDR2 SYGVKD.